This T cell receptor beta chain was observed in a study of T cells in women clearing cervical HPV infection. Study-level background: Blood came at first lesion visit for cases, post-clearance for controls. Only a few women had HLA typing results available. General observations from the study: Timing of associations relative to infection is unclear; T-cell subsets were not isolated.

Of note for this clone: Its antigen is not known.

The method was immunoSEQ multiplex PCR; TCRdb's version includes in-frame clones alone and lacks a portion of them. The listing records about 28,000 clones. The source of this sequence is a woman aged 18-70 years with a cervical HPV16 infection that either progressed to CIN3+ or cleared (not recorded which). Sequenced input: blood buffy coat.

This chain's CDR3 is CSANDRTYGYTF. The CDR3 bases that were read are TGCAGTGCTAACGACAGGACATATGGC. The rearrangement uses TRBV20-1 and TRBJ1-2, with D perhaps TRBD1 (6 bases). The CDR3 is cut off 3 residues early in the read; its end comes from the germline J gene. Germline V gene lookup returns CDR1 DFQATT and CDR2 SNEGSKA (reference sequence). The CDR3 runs to 12 residues. V was cut by 4 bases and J by 5 bases, with 11 bases left in between.